The 32 T cell receptor beta chains below come from one sample, sequenced in a study of T-cell reconstitution after alpha-beta-depleted transplantation in children. Unique molecular identifiers were used in preparing the TCRbeta library. Each CDR3 protein is one row after TCRdb ran MiXCR on the PCR reads. The table shows 130,000 to 150,000 distinct CDR3 sequences, with around 8.8% occurring only once. The material was PBMCs, mostly from graft donor cells, obtained 180 days after TCRalphabeta/CD19-depleted stem cell transplant. All receptors come from a female patient aged 2-9 years who had a stem cell transplant for congenital amegakaryocytic thrombocytopenia, so the T cells may come from the graft donor.

The rearrangement links TRBV5-6 to TRBJ1-2, with D uncertain. CDR1 is SGHDT, CDR2 YYEEEE, per germline. V lost 3 bases and J 2 bases, leaving 2 bases between the germline ends. This CDR3 has 11 amino acids. CDR3 coding DNA: TGTGCCAGCAGCTACAACTATGGCTACACCTTC. It is translated as CASSYNYGYTF.

This clonotype has a handful of counts. The rearrangement links TRBV5-1 to TRBJ2-7, with 7 positions matching TRBD1. Germline V CDR1 and CDR2: SGHRS, YFSETQ. The CDR3 spans 15 residues. Germline trimming cut 0 bases from V and 1 base from J; bases unmatched to any gene: 4. CDR3 nucleotide sequence: TGCGCCAGCAGCTTGGTTGGCAGGGGGTCCTACGAGCAGTACTTC. Protein: CASSLVGRGSYEQYF.

The J gene is TRBJ1-1, the V gene TRBV5-1, with D hard to call. Germline CDR1 is SGHRS and CDR2 is YFSETQ. The CDR3 contains 14 residues. Trimming took off 4 bases at V and 1 base at J, with 11 bases between the two ends. The CDR3 DNA is TGCGCCAGCAGCCAAAAATTAGGGAACACTGAAGCTTTCTTT. Encoded protein: CASSQKLGNTEAFF.

This clonotype was recorded many times. The CDR3 reads CSASDRGQGRDEQYF. The CDR3 DNA sequence: TGCAGCGCCTCGGACAGGGGACAAGGAAGGGACGAGCAGTACTTC. The chain combines TRBV29-1 with TRBJ2-7; 9 bases fit TRBD1. In germline, CDR1 is SQVTM, CDR2 ANQGSEA. This CDR3 spans 15 amino acids. Trimming cost V 7 bases and J 5 bases; bases outside gene matches: 15.

This clonotype was detected many times. The V and J genes are TRBV28 and TRBJ1-2, with 8 nucleotides matching TRBD1. This CDR3 contains 14 residues. Germline V gene sequence: CDR1 MDHEN, CDR2 SYDVKM. Trimming took 6 bases from V and 5 from J; bases not matched to a gene: 8. CDR3 amino acids: CASRTGAEGYGYTF. The DNA for the CDR3 is TGTGCCAGCAGGACAGGGGCGGAAGGGTATGGCTACACCTTC.

The chain combines TRBV20-1 with TRBJ2-1, with D perhaps being TRBD1 or TRBD2 (5 bases each). Trimming pared 1 base from V and 0 bases from J, leaving 22 bases between. This CDR3 contains 19 residues. Looked up from germline, CDR1 is DFQATT and CDR2 is SNEGSKA (reference sequence). DNA of the CDR3: TGCAGTGCTAGAGCCATTTGGGACCTTACCCCACGCTCCTACAATGAGCAGTTCTTC. Amino acids: CSARAIWDLTPRSYNEQFF.

This clonotype was recorded many times. V is TRBV20-1 and J is TRBJ2-4, with D perhaps being TRBD1 or TRBD2 (5 bases each). CDR1 and CDR2 (germline): DFQATT, SNEGSKA (reference sequence). The CDR3 has 15 amino acids. Trimming removed 1 base from V and 3 bases from J, with 13 bases in between. The CDR3 loop reads CSARAGDGDKNIQYF. For the CDR3, the DNA is TGCAGTGCTAGAGCTGGGGACGGTGACAAAAACATTCAGTACTTC.

This clonotype was seen repeatedly, ten times or more. The chain couples TRBV20-1 to TRBJ2-2; D not resolved. Trimming pared 3 bases from V and 0 bases from J, leaving 8 bases between. The CDR3 runs to 14 residues. Germline CDR1 reads DFQATT; CDR2 reads SNEGSKA (reference sequence). CDR3 sequence: CSASLSANTGELFF. The DNA of the CDR3 is TGCAGTGCTAGCCTTTCGGCGAACACCGGGGAGCTGTTTTTT.

The V call is TRBV5-6, the J call TRBJ2-7; 8 bases line up with TRBD1. V lost 2 bases, J lost 4 bases, and 5 bases stayed unmatched. CDR1 and CDR2 (germline): SGHDT, YYEEEE. The CDR3 runs to 14 residues. The CDR3 loop reads CASSFDRGLYEQYF. DNA of the CDR3: TGTGCCAGCAGCTTCGACAGGGGCCTTTACGAGCAGTACTTC. Combining the CDR3 with reference TRBV5-6 and TRBJ2-7 gives the whole variable domain DAGVTQSPTHLIKTRGQQVTLRCSPKSGHDTVSWYQQALGQGPQFIFQYYEEEERQRGNFPDRFSGHQFPNYSSELNVNALLLGDSALYLCASSFDRGLYEQYFGPGTRLTVT.

Many counts were recorded for this clonotype. The chain carries TRBV7-3 and TRBJ1-6, with a tentative D call TRBD1 (5 bases). The length of the CDR3 is 14 residues. V dropped 5 bases and J dropped 8 bases, with 13 bases sitting between them. Germline V gene sequence: CDR1 SGHTA, CDR2 FQGTGA. Here the CDR3 reads CASSRGVGDSPLHF. CDR3 DNA: TGTGCCAGCAGCCGGGGCGTAGGGGATTCACCCCTCCACTTT.

This clonotype was seen many times. V and J are TRBV4-3 and TRBJ2-1; 12 nucleotides line up with TRBD2. Germline trimming cut 3 bases from V and 0 bases from J; bases unmatched to any gene: 3. This CDR3 contains 17 residues. Germline V lookup: CDR1 LGHNA, CDR2 YSLEER. CDR3 sequence: CASSQEGLAGSYNEQFF. The CDR3 bases are TGCGCCAGCAGCCAGGAGGGACTAGCGGGCTCCTACAATGAGCAGTTCTTC.

The chain uses TRBV12-3 or TRBV12-4 and TRBJ2-7; the D is unclear. V was trimmed by 2 bases and J by 7 bases, leaving 15 bases between them. This CDR3 region has 14 residues. CDR3: CASSLTRTATEQYF. The DNA for the CDR3 is TGTGCCAGCAGTTTAACAAGGACCGCTACGGAGCAGTACTTC.

The chain uses TRBV10-3 and TRBJ2-7; 9 positions match TRBD1. The junction had 9 bases not matched to a gene; V was cut back by 10 bases and J by 5 bases. The germline V gene has CDR1 ENHRY and CDR2 SYGVKD. There are 13 residues in the CDR3. The CDR3 bases are TGTGCCACCACCCCGGGACAGGGAGACGAGCAGTACTTC. Residues: CATTPGQGDEQYF.

Ten or more counts support this clonotype. V usage is TRBV21-1 and J usage is TRBJ1-1. TRBV21-1 is annotated as a pseudogene. The CDR3 length is 13 residues. This chain's CDR3 is CASSIRRNTEAFF. The CDR3 DNA reads as TGTGCCAGCAGCATACGTCGGAACACTGAAGCTTTCTTT.

The table lists this clonotype with many counts. This sequence joins TRBV15 and TRBJ2-4; maybe TRBD2 (5 bases). This CDR3 is 15 amino acids long. Per the germline V gene, CDR1 is LNHNV and CDR2 is YYDKDF (reference sequence). Trimming removed 0 bases from V and 8 bases from J, with 14 bases in between. CDR3 in amino acids: CATSRDPSLGDIQYF. For the CDR3, the DNA is TGTGCCACCAGCAGAGATCCCTCCCTGGGAGACATTCAGTACTTC.

The sample holds many counts of this clonotype. The DNA of the CDR3 is TGTGCCAGCGAACGGGCTAGCGGGGACTCGGTAAAAAACATTCAGTACTTC. Translating gives CASERASGDSVKNIQYF. This chain links TRBV6-1 with TRBJ2-4; 9 nucleotides match TRBD2. The CDR3 is 17 amino acids. Germline CDR1 reads MNHNS; CDR2 reads SASEGT. Losses at the gene ends were 8 bases for V and 4 bases for J; bases not matched to a gene: 15.

At least ten counts were recorded for this clonotype. The chain has TRBV24-1 and TRBJ2-3; D perhaps matches TRBD1 (5 bases). This CDR3 has 14 amino acids. The V gene's germline CDR1 is KGHDR and CDR2 SFDVKD. V was cut by 12 bases and J by 1 base, with 16 bases left in between. In DNA, the CDR3 is TGTGCCCCATCGACAGAGATAGGCACAGATACGCAGTATTTT. This sequence encodes CAPSTEIGTDTQYF.

This clonotype was counted ten times or more. The gene calls are TRBV30 and TRBJ2-7; tentatively, D is TRBD1 (7 bases). Trimming left V 2 bases short and J 4 bases short, with 12 bases between. Germline CDR1 is GTSNPN and CDR2 is SVGIG (reference sequence). This CDR3 contains 13 residues. The CDR3 region is CAWSQGGPYEQYF. The CDR3 nucleotides are TGTGCCTGGAGTCAGGGGGGCCCGTACGAGCAGTACTTC.

At least ten counts were recorded for this clonotype. V is TRBV30 and J is TRBJ1-1; D is unclear. CDR1 and CDR2 (germline): GTSNPN, SVGIG (reference sequence). The CDR3 runs 13 residues. The V and J ends lost 4 bases and 1 base respectively, with 10 bases between them. CDR3 amino acids: CAWNREWNTEAFF. The CDR3 DNA is TGTGCCTGGAATCGGGAGTGGAACACTGAAGCTTTCTTT.

Only a few counts were recorded for this clonotype. A read error is likely, as this CDR3 ends without the conserved phenylalanine or tryptophan. This chain connects TRBV20-1 to TRBJ2-5; 16 bases fit TRBD2. With V trimmed by 5 bases and J by 4 bases, 7 bases remained unmatched. The CDR3 sequence is 16 residues long. In germline, CDR1 is DFQATT, CDR2 SNEGSKA (reference sequence). The CDR3 DNA reads TGCAGTGCTGGACCGGGACTAGCGGGAGGGCGAGAGACCCAGTACTCC. Protein sequence: CSAGPGLAGGRETQYS.

This clonotype was counted many times. The gene calls are TRBV7-2 and TRBJ1-5; D call uncertain. CDR1 SGHTA and CDR2 FQGNSA come from the germline V gene. V shed 3 bases and J shed 8 bases, with 8 bases lying between them. The CDR3 runs to 12 residues. Written as DNA, the CDR3 is TGTGCCAGCAGCTTGACGACCGAGCCCCAGCATTTT. Protein: CASSLTTEPQHF. Filled out from reference TRBV7-2 and TRBJ1-5, the complete variable domain reads GAGVSQSPSNKVTEKGKDVELRCDPISGHTALYWYRQSLGQGLEFLIYFQGNSAPDKSGLPSDRFSAERTGGSVSTLTIQRTQQEDSAVYLCASSLTTEPQHFGDGTRLSIL.

This clonotype was seen ten or more times. V is TRBV5-1 and J is TRBJ2-1; 11 bases agree with TRBD2. The V and J ends lost 0 bases and 9 bases, in that order; junction bases with no gene match: 8. This CDR3 spans 16 amino acids. Germline loops: CDR1 SGHRS, CDR2 YFSETQ. Here the CDR3 DNA reads TGCGCCAGCAGCTTGGTTGTAGCGGGAGGGCCCGTTGAGCAGTTCTTC. Its protein product is CASSLVVAGGPVEQFF.

This clonotype was counted a few times. The chain links TRBV5-4 to TRBJ2-7, with D tentatively TRBD1 (6 bases). Germline values: CDR1 SGHNT, CDR2 YYREEE (reference sequence). CDR3 length: 16 amino acids. V lost 0 bases to trimming and J lost 5 bases, with 18 bases between them. DNA for the CDR3: TGTGCCAGCAGCTTGGACAAAGTAGGGGGTCCAAACGAGCAGTACTTC. As protein: CASSLDKVGGPNEQYF.

This clonotype was seen ten or more times. The J gene is TRBJ2-1, the V gene TRBV4-1; 8 positions agree with TRBD2. Per the germline V gene, CDR1 is MGHRA and CDR2 is YSYEKL. This CDR3 is 17 amino acids long. The J segment lost 9 bases and the V segment lost 0 bases, leaving 13 bases of the junction unmatched. The CDR3 coding sequence is TGCGCCAGCAGCCAAGATACATTACGGACTGCGGGGGGTGAGCAGTTCTTC. Translating it yields CASSQDTLRTAGGEQFF.

This clonotype was detected ten times or more. The J gene is TRBJ2-6, the V gene TRBV19, with unresolved D. The germline V gene encodes CDR1 LNHDA and CDR2 SQIVND (reference sequence). The CDR3 totals 17 residues. The V end was cut by 7 bases, the J end by 0 bases, with 16 bases between. CDR3 DNA sequence: TGTGCCAGTATGACGGGCCTTTACCGCTCTGGGGCCAACGTCCTGACTTTC. Translated: CASMTGLYRSGANVLTF.

About this clonotype: A much larger clone is a single base away; this may be a read error. The chain joins TRBV6-1 to TRBJ1-5; 8 bases are shared with TRBD1. CDR1 MNHNS and CDR2 SASEGT come from the germline V gene. This CDR3 region has 14 residues. CDR3 coding DNA: TGTGTCAGCAGTGAAGGACAGGGACTTCAGCCCCAGCATTTT. This translates into CVSSEGQGLQPQHF.

In this sample, this clonotype turned up many times. The chain has TRBV12-3 or TRBV12-4 and TRBJ1-4, with D perhaps TRBD1 (5 bases). The CDR3 contains 15 residues. V gave up 5 bases and J gave up 4 bases, with 14 bases separating them. The CDR3 nucleotides read TGTGCCAGCAGTGACGGACGGGGACTTAATGAAAAACTGTTTTTT. Encoded protein: CASSDGRGLNEKLFF.

This clonotype was observed many times. The rearrangement uses TRBV4-1 and TRBJ1-2; weak D call: TRBD1 (6 bases). The CDR3 runs to 14 residues. Germline CDR1 is MGHRA and CDR2 is YSYEKL. V shed 2 bases and J shed 4 bases, with 11 bases lying between them. CDR3 nucleotides: TGCGCCAGCAGCCAAAGCGGACAGTCCTATGGCTACACCTTC. It is translated as CASSQSGQSYGYTF.

On this clonotype: Just one base apart from a much larger clone, this may be a read error. The V and J genes are TRBV29-1 and TRBJ2-7, with a possible D match to TRBD2 (6 bases). The V end lost 1 base, the J end lost 4 bases, and 23 bases lay between the germline ends. This CDR3 has 17 amino acids. Germline loops: CDR1 SQVTM, CDR2 ANQGSEA. The chain's CDR3 is CSVEGAWRSRGKYEQYF. The CDR3 nucleotides are TGCAGCGTTGAAGGAGCATGGAGGAGTCGGGGGAAATACGAGCAGTACTTC.

This clonotype has a count of ten or more. The CDR3 bases are TGCAGCGCAGAGGTGGGACAGGGGACCGGGGAGCTGTTTTTT. Its translation is CSAEVGQGTGELFF. This chain uses TRBV29-1 with TRBJ2-2; the match to TRBD1 covers 10 bases. CDR3 length: 14 amino acids. V lost 7 bases, J lost 5 bases, and 7 bases stayed unmatched. CDR1 SQVTM and CDR2 ANQGSEA come from the germline V gene.

This clonotype was recorded at least ten times. This chain links TRBV5-1 with TRBJ2-5; 8 bases fit TRBD2. The CDR3 length is 14 residues. V dropped 4 bases and J dropped 1; count of bases not matched to a gene: 3. Germline V gives CDR1 SGHRS, CDR2 YFSETQ. Here the CDR3 reads CASSPGGTQETQYF. The CDR3 nucleotides read TGCGCCAGCAGCCCGGGGGGGACCCAAGAGACCCAGTACTTC.

This clonotype was detected only a few times. The CDR3 DNA is TGCAGTGCTGGACAGGGAGGATACGAGCAGTACTTC. Translated, it gives CSAGQGGYEQYF. The chain is built from TRBV20-1 and TRBJ2-7; 8 bases align to TRBD1. The ends lost 5 bases at V and 4 bases at J; junction bases unmatched: 4. CDR3 length: 12 residues. Germline V CDR1 and CDR2: DFQATT, SNEGSKA (reference sequence).